A single sample is the source of the 20 T cell receptor beta chains below, sequenced in a study of prognosis after radiotherapy for stage I lung cancer. Amplicons of TCR beta CDR3 were generated from genomic DNA by two-round multiplex PCR. Primers specific to each TRBV and TRBJ gene drove first-round PCR. TCRdb passed the multiplex PCR reads through MiXCR, listing each CDR3 protein once. The sample has 30,000 or so distinct CDR3 sequences; around 31% are singletons. The source was PBMCs, collected before or after stereotactic body radiation therapy (not recorded which). These receptors were taken from a donor aged 50 or older with non-small cell lung cancer.

This chain joins TRBV9 and TRBJ2-1; D possibly uses TRBD1 or TRBD2 (7 bases each). V lost 3 bases to trimming and J lost 2 bases, with 12 bases between them. The CDR3 totals 15 residues. CDR1 is SGDLS and CDR2 is YYNGEE in the germline V gene. Here the CDR3 reads CASSGGGQPYNEQFF. The CDR3 nucleotides read TGTGCCAGCAGCGGGGGGGGACAGCCCTACAATGAGCAGTTCTTC.

This clonotype was picked up one time. This likely stems from a read error, as it lies one base from a far larger clone. The chain joins TRBV6-5 to TRBJ2-1, with TRBD1 as a possible D gene (7 bases). The germline V gene encodes CDR1 MNHEY and CDR2 SVGAGI. This CDR3 spans 14 amino acids. The CDR3 sequence: CAAERGQGDNQQFF. The CDR3 coding sequence is TGTGCAGCCGAACGGGGGCAGGGGGACAATCAGCAGTTCTTC.

The table lists this clonotype with a count of one. This sequence is one base from a far larger clone and is likely a read error. The chain recombines TRBV7-8 with TRBJ2-1, with unresolved D. CDR3 length equals 13 residues. The germline CDR1 and CDR2 sequences are SGHVS and FQNEAQ. Trimming left V 2 bases short and J 9 bases short, with 11 bases between. This chain's CDR3 is CASSLRSPGEQFF. The DNA of the CDR3 is TGTGCCAGCAGCTTACGTAGTCCCGGTGAGCAGTTCTTC.

This clonotype was picked up many times. J is TRBJ1-4 and V is TRBV4-2; D is ambiguous. CDR3 length: 18 residues. Trimming took 1 base from V and 0 from J, leaving 15 bases between them. Germline V gene lookup returns CDR1 LGHNA and CDR2 YNFKEQ. The CDR3 reads CASSQGRITAATNEKLFF. CDR3 DNA: TGTGCCAGCAGCCAAGGTCGAATAACAGCTGCAACTAATGAAAAACTGTTTTTT.

This clonotype occurred many times. CDR3 sequence reads: CASSLATGGLLSGNTIYF. In DNA, the CDR3 is TGTGCCAGCAGCTTAGCCACCGGGGGGCTCCTCTCTGGAAACACCATATATTTT. The rearrangement joins TRBV7-9 to TRBJ1-3; weak D call: TRBD1 (6 bases). Germline V gene data show CDR1 as SEHNR and CDR2 as FQNEAQ (reference sequence). The CDR3 runs 18 residues. Trimming took 0 bases from V and 0 from J, leaving 15 bases between them.

This clonotype was counted ten times or more. The V call is TRBV19, the J call TRBJ1-6, with 8 nucleotides matching TRBD1. Germline CDR1 reads LNHDA; CDR2 reads SQIVND (reference sequence). There are 17 residues in the CDR3. J was trimmed by 6 bases and V by 6 bases; bases with no gene match: 13. The CDR3 nucleotides are TGTGCCAGTAGGACCGGGACAGGAGGGAAATCTAATTCACCCCTCCACTTT. This translates into CASRTGTGGKSNSPLHF. The entire variable domain, with the rest obtained from reference TRBV19 and TRBJ1-6, is as follows: DGGITQSPKYLFRKEGQNVTLSCEQNLNHDAMYWYRQDPGQGLRLIYYSQIVNDFQKGDIAEGYSVSREKKESFPLTVTSAQKNPTAFYLCASRTGTGGKSNSPLHFGNGTRLTVT.

In its sample, this clonotype ranks as medium-sized (0.01 to 0.1%). This chain joins TRBV28 and TRBJ1-6; 7 bases map to TRBD1. The CDR3 runs to 13 residues. Losses at the gene ends were 8 bases for V and 8 bases for J; bases not matched to a gene: 6. The germline V gene has CDR1 MDHEN and CDR2 SYDVKM. This CDR3 is CASYQGGDSPLHF. The DNA of the CDR3 is TGTGCCAGCTATCAGGGGGGGGATTCACCCCTCCACTTT.

This chain links TRBV6-4 with TRBJ1-1; D is uncertain. Trimming stripped 2 bases from V and 4 bases from J, with 14 bases between. Germline loops: CDR1 MRHNA, CDR2 SNTAGT. The CDR3 sequence is 15 residues long. Here the CDR3 DNA reads TGTGCCAGCAGTGACGCCCCGGGCTCGGGCACTGAAGCTTTCTTT. It encodes CASSDAPGSGTEAFF.

The chain has TRBV7-9 and TRBJ2-1; TRBD1 matches 9 bases. Germline lookup yields CDR1 SEHNR and CDR2 FQNEAQ (reference sequence). Trimming took 3 bases from V and 3 from J; bases not matched to a gene: 3. This CDR3 region has 15 residues. The CDR3 here is CASSFTGGVYNEQFF. The CDR3 DNA is TGTGCCAGCAGCTTCACAGGGGGCGTCTACAATGAGCAGTTCTTC.

This clonotype was found many times. This chain connects TRBV12-3 or TRBV12-4 to TRBJ2-3; maybe TRBD2 (6 bases). CDR3 length: 16 residues. Trimming stripped 2 bases from V and 4 bases from J, with 16 bases between. CDR3 nucleotide sequence: TGTGCCAGCAGTTTAACTGCGGGAAATCCTGCAGATACGCAGTATTTT. As protein: CASSLTAGNPADTQYF.

This clonotype appeared once. This may stem from a read error, because a much larger clone lies one nucleotide away. The chain is built from TRBV6-5 and TRBJ1-1; D might be TRBD1 (5 bases). V shed 1 base and J shed 11 bases, with 11 bases lying between them. The CDR3 sequence is 12 residues long. Germline CDR1 MNHEY, CDR2 SVGAGI. Written as DNA, the CDR3 is TGTGCCAGCAGTTACTTTCGGGGGTGGGCTTTCTTT. It specifies CASSYFRGWAFF.

This clonotype came up many times. The chain links TRBV20-1 to TRBJ2-1; 9 positions match TRBD2. CDR3 length equals 16 residues. Germline lookup yields CDR1 DFQATT and CDR2 SNEGSKA (reference sequence). V shed 3 bases, J shed 10 bases, and the junction held 16 bases outside the gene matches. In nucleotides, the CDR3 is TGCAGTGCTAGCCGTAGCGGGAGAGGCGACCTGAGGGAGCAGTTCTTC. It specifies CSASRSGRGDLREQFF.

This clonotype was detected many times. The chain uses TRBV6-2 or TRBV6-3 and TRBJ2-7, with D possibly being TRBD1 (5 bases). V gave up 5 bases and J gave up 4 bases, with 12 bases separating them. The CDR3 length is 13 residues. The germline gives CDR1 MNHEY, CDR2 SVGEGT. For the CDR3, the DNA is TGTGCCAGCAGTGGGGCAGGGTTGTACGAGCAGTACTTC. It is translated as CASSGAGLYEQYF.

By share of the sample, this clonotype is medium-sized. The chain couples TRBV5-1 to TRBJ2-1; TRBD1 or TRBD2 may be the D gene (5 bases each). Germline V CDR1 and CDR2: SGHRS, YFSETQ. The ends were cut back, 2 bases at V and 8 bases at J, with 14 bases in the middle. The CDR3 contains 14 residues. The CDR3 protein is CASSFGDGRDEQFF. CDR3 nucleotides: TGCGCCAGCAGCTTTGGGGACGGCAGGGATGAGCAGTTCTTC.

Many counts were recorded for this clonotype. This chain links TRBV4-1 with TRBJ1-5; D is unresolved. The CDR3 spans 16 residues. The V end was cut by 4 bases, the J end by 0 bases, with 13 bases between. Germline loops: CDR1 MGHRA, CDR2 YSYEKL. The chain's CDR3 is CASSPLFLYSNQPQHF. CDR3 DNA: TGCGCCAGCAGCCCCCTTTTCCTTTATAGCAATCAGCCCCAGCATTTT.

This clonotype was counted at least ten times. The rearrangement uses TRBV27 and TRBJ2-3; no clear D gene. The CDR3 extends over 14 amino acids. The V end lost 3 bases, the J end lost 0 bases, and 7 bases lay between the germline ends. The germline V gene has CDR1 MNHEY and CDR2 SMNVEV (reference sequence). CDR3 amino acids: CASSFQRSTDTQYF. The CDR3 nucleotides read TGTGCCAGCAGTTTTCAGCGTAGCACAGATACGCAGTATTTT.

Notes on this clonotype: This likely reflects a read error, since a far larger clone is one base away. V and J are TRBV7-9 and TRBJ2-5; 7 nucleotides align to TRBD1. The better agreement between TRBJ2-1 and the DNA end casts doubt on the J call. Germline V lookup: CDR1 SEHNR, CDR2 FQNEAQ (reference sequence). The CDR3 length is 15 residues. CDR3 in amino acids: CASGPRTGGRNEQFF. Written as DNA, the CDR3 is TGTGCCAGCGGCCCACGGACAGGCGGGCGCAATGAGCAGTTCTTC.

This clonotype was counted at least ten times. This chain links TRBV28 with TRBJ1-2; TRBD1 matches at 8 bases. The CDR3 covers 14 residues. V lost 2 bases and J lost 5; bases outside the gene matches: 4. Germline V CDR1 and CDR2: MDHEN, SYDVKM. For the CDR3, the DNA is TGTGCCAGCAGTTTACCCCAGGGGGCATATGGCTACACCTTC. This encodes CASSLPQGAYGYTF.

In DNA, the CDR3 is TGTGCAAACAGAACGGCCCACGAGCAGTACTTC. Its protein is CANRTAHEQYF. V gene TRBV28 combines with J gene TRBJ2-7; D is uncertain. The germline gives CDR1 MDHEN, CDR2 SYDVKM. The CDR3 contains 11 residues. Full variable domain (remainder filled in from reference TRBV28 and TRBJ2-7): DVKVTQSSRYLVKRTGEKVFLECVQDMDHENMFWYRQDPGLGLRLIYFSYDVKMKEKGDIPEGYSVSREKKERFSLILESASTNQTSMYLCANRTAHEQYFGPGTRLTVT.

Concerning this clonotype: A much larger clone differs by one base, so this may be a read error. This chain links TRBV7-8 with TRBJ2-5; possible D gene TRBD1, 6 bases. V lost 6 bases, J lost 1 base, and 12 bases lay in between. The CDR3 totals 14 residues. Germline CDR1 is SGHVS and CDR2 is FQNEAQ. CDR3: CASRSGQLQETQYF. In DNA form, the CDR3 reads TGTGCCAGCAGATCTGGACAGCTCCAAGAGACCCAGTACTTC.